What follows are 27 T cell receptor beta chains derived from one specimen sequenced in a study of blood T cell repertoires in COVID-19. The method was immunoSEQ multiplex PCR; TCRdb's version includes in-frame clones alone and lacks a portion of them. The table has approximately 470,000 clones, approximately 90% seen once. The sample taken for sequencing was PBMCs or T cells enriched from blood (not recorded which). All receptors come from a woman younger than 30 who had recovered from COVID-19.

The V call is TRBV27, the J call TRBJ1-6; D may be TRBD1 (5 bases). The ends were cut back, 0 bases at V and 4 bases at J, with 10 bases in the middle. Germline-derived CDR1 and CDR2 are MNHEY and SMNVEV (reference sequence). The CDR3 has 16 residues. The CDR3 spells CASSLSRQSYNSPLHF. DNA of the CDR3: TGTGCCAGCAGTTTATCAAGACAGTCTTATAATTCACCCCTCCACTTT.

This clone was seen once. V gene TRBV29-1 combines with J gene TRBJ1-2; D possibly corresponds to TRBD1 (6 bases). CDR1 and CDR2 (germline): SQVTM, ANQGSEA. The ends were cut back, 5 bases at V and 4 bases at J, with 11 bases in the middle. The CDR3 sequence is 12 residues long. In DNA form, the CDR3 reads TGCAGCGTTACGACAGGACGCTATGGCTACACCTTC. It specifies CSVTTGRYGYTF.

The rearrangement uses TRBV5-5 and TRBJ1-2; 12 positions agree with TRBD1. This CDR3 comprises 17 residues. Germline CDR1 and CDR2: SGHKS and YYEKEE (reference sequence). The V segment lost 4 bases and the J segment 3 bases; nucleotides outside the gene matches: 10. As DNA, the CDR3 is TGTGCCAGCAGCCCAGGGACAGGGGGCGCGTTGGACTATGGCTACACCTTC. This sequence encodes CASSPGTGGALDYGYTF. The variable domain in full, completed from reference TRBV5-5 and TRBJ1-2, reads DAGVTQSPTHLIKTRGQQVTLRCSPISGHKSVSWYQQVLGQGPQFIFQYYEKEERGRGNFPDRFSARQFPNYSSELNVNALLLGDSALYLCASSPGTGGALDYGYTFGSGTRLTVV.

The chain uses TRBV9 and TRBJ2-1; D is unclear. Per the germline V gene, CDR1 is SGDLS and CDR2 is YYNGEE. The V end was cut by 4 bases, the J end by 8 bases, with 10 bases between. The CDR3 runs to 12 residues. CDR3 nucleotide sequence: TGTGCCAGCAGCCTCCCCCGGGATGAGCAGTTCTTC. This encodes CASSLPRDEQFF. The complete variable domain, with remaining parts taken from reference TRBV9 and TRBJ2-1, reads DSGVTQTPKHLITATGQRVTLRCSPRSGDLSVYWYQQSLDQGLQFLIQYYNGEERAKGNILERFSAQQFPDLHSELNLSSLELGDSALYFCASSLPRDEQFFGPGTRLTVL.

This clone appeared a few times. The chain recombines TRBV5-1 with TRBJ1-2; D is undetermined. Deletions cut 1 base from V and 8 bases from J, with 15 bases between. CDR1 and CDR2 (germline): SGHRS, YFSETQ. The CDR3 loop spans 14 amino acids. CDR3 protein: CASSLSGEGTGYTF. The CDR3 region has the DNA TGCGCCAGCAGCTTGTCCGGGGAGGGAACAGGCTACACCTTC.

The chain uses TRBV10-3 and TRBJ1-1; weak D call: TRBD1 (6 bases). V dropped 10 bases and J dropped 0 bases, with 9 bases sitting between them. The CDR3 runs to 12 residues. The germline V gene encodes CDR1 ENHRY and CDR2 SYGVKD. CDR3 sequence (DNA): TGTGCCACCGGACAGCTGAACACTGAAGCTTTCTTT. Its protein is CATGQLNTEAFF.

The genes are TRBV5-1 and TRBJ2-7, with TRBD2 matching over 10 bases. CDR3 length equals 15 residues. After removal of 5 bases from V and 2 bases from J, the junction contained 7 bases not matched to a gene. Germline V gives CDR1 SGHRS, CDR2 YFSETQ. CDR3 DNA: TGCGCCAGCAGGGAACTAGCGGGGACCGCCTACGAGCAGTACTTC. Its protein product is CASRELAGTAYEQYF.

Here the CDR3 DNA reads TGCGCCAGCAGCTTGGAGGCTAGCGGGGGGGATGAGCAGTTCTTC. This encodes CASSLEASGGDEQFF. The rearrangement links TRBV5-1 to TRBJ2-1; TRBD2 matches at 12 bases. CDR1 and CDR2 (germline): SGHRS, YFSETQ. With 0 bases clipped from V and 8 bases from J, the junction kept 3 bases outside the gene matches. The CDR3 consists of 15 residues. Full variable domain (rest looked up from reference TRBV5-1 and TRBJ2-1): KAGVTQTPRYLIKTRGQQVTLSCSPISGHRSVSWYQQTPGQGLQFLFEYFSETQRNKGNFPGRFSGRQFSNSRSEMNVSTLELGDSALYLCASSLEASGGDEQFFGPGTRLTVL.

The rearrangement uses TRBV30 and TRBJ1-4; the D gene is possibly TRBD1 (5 bases). The CDR3 is 13 residues long. Germline CDR1 reads GTSNPN; CDR2 reads SVGIG (reference sequence). V dropped 4 bases and J dropped 8 bases, with 14 bases sitting between them. The CDR3 coding sequence is TGTGCCTGGAATAAGGGGTTGGGCGAAAAACTGTTTTTT. Translated, it gives CAWNKGLGEKLFF.

This chain joins TRBV3-1 (or the pseudogene TRBV3-2) and TRBJ1-1; 8 nucleotides agree with TRBD1. CDR1 LGHDT and CDR2 YNNKEL come from the germline V gene (reference sequence). The CDR3 runs to 13 residues. J gave up 4 bases and V 4 bases, and 2 bases lay outside the gene matches. This chain's CDR3 is CASSPGQGTEAFF. CDR3 coding DNA: TGTGCCAGCAGCCCCGGACAGGGCACTGAAGCTTTCTTT.

J is TRBJ1-2 and V is TRBV5-6; D is perhaps TRBD1 (5 bases). The CDR3 extends over 11 amino acids. V lost 1 base to trimming and J lost 12 bases, with 10 bases between them. Germline V gene sequence: CDR1 SGHDT, CDR2 YYEEEE. In DNA form, the CDR3 reads TGTGCCAGCAGCTTGTCAGGGTTCAACACCTTC. Its translation is CASSLSGFNTF.

The chain has TRBV6-4 and TRBJ1-1; no definite D call. Trimming pared 2 bases from V and 1 base from J, leaving 5 bases between. Germline V gene data show CDR1 as MRHNA and CDR2 as SNTAGT. This CDR3 has 13 residues. CDR3 in amino acids: CASSDLPNTEAFF. CDR3 in DNA: TGTGCCAGCAGTGACCTCCCGAACACTGAAGCTTTCTTT.

The chain couples TRBV5-4 to TRBJ2-3; 14 bases agree with TRBD2. V lost 4 bases, J lost 10 bases, and 14 bases stayed unmatched. This CDR3 has 17 residues. Looked up from germline, CDR1 is SGHNT and CDR2 is YYREEE (reference sequence). CDR3 nucleotide sequence: TGTGCCAGCAGCCCCGGGACTAGCGGGGGCGACTTGGGGGCGCAGTATTTT. The encoded protein is CASSPGTSGGDLGAQYF.

The rearrangement joins TRBV4-1 to TRBJ2-1; possible D gene TRBD1, 5 bases. This CDR3 contains 10 residues. Germline lookup yields CDR1 MGHRA and CDR2 YSYEKL. Trimming stripped 9 bases from V and 6 bases from J, with 6 bases between. CDR3 nucleotides: TGCGCCAGTCAGGGCAATGAGCAGTTCTTC. This encodes CASQGNEQFF.

This clone was seen a handful of times. The chain has TRBV29-1 and TRBJ1-1; tentative D call: TRBD1 (5 bases). This CDR3 contains 15 residues. CDR1 and CDR2 (germline): SQVTM, ANQGSEA. The V end lost 6 bases, the J end lost 1 base, and 18 bases lay between the germline ends. CDR3 in DNA: TGCAGCGTCCACACACAGGCGGGGAAGAACACTGAAGCTTTCTTT. Translation gives CSVHTQAGKNTEAFF.

The CDR3 nucleotides are TGCGCCAGCAGCATCTCAGAGGTGACAGATACGCAGTATTTT. This sequence encodes CASSISEVTDTQYF. This chain joins TRBV5-1 and TRBJ2-3, with D uncertain. The V gene's germline CDR1 is SGHRS and CDR2 YFSETQ. Trimming removed 4 bases from V and 3 bases from J, with 12 bases in between. The length of the CDR3 is 14 residues. Supplemented by reference TRBV5-1 and TRBJ2-3, the full variable domain reads KAGVTQTPRYLIKTRGQQVTLSCSPISGHRSVSWYQQTPGQGLQFLFEYFSETQRNKGNFPGRFSGRQFSNSRSEMNVSTLELGDSALYLCASSISEVTDTQYFGPGTRLTVL.

The genes are TRBV19 and TRBJ2-5; 12 bases map to TRBD2. V lost 2 bases to trimming and J lost 4 bases; unmatched junction nucleotides: 2. Germline V gives CDR1 LNHDA, CDR2 SQIVND (reference sequence). This CDR3 comprises 15 residues. DNA for the CDR3: TGTGCCAGTAGTATATCTAGCGGGGGGGGAGAGACCCAGTACTTC. As protein: CASSISSGGGETQYF. Looking up the rest from reference TRBV19 and TRBJ2-5 gives the full variable domain: DGGITQSPKYLFRKEGQNVTLSCEQNLNHDAMYWYRQDPGQGLRLIYYSQIVNDFQKGDIAEGYSVSREKKESFPLTVTSAQKNPTAFYLCASSISSGGGETQYFGPGTRLLVL.

This sequence joins TRBV23-1 and TRBJ1-2, with a tentative D call TRBD1 (6 bases). TRBV23-1 falls under the ORF class, with uncertain function. This CDR3 contains 14 residues. Trimming left V 8 bases short and J 2 bases short, with 15 bases between. The DNA for the CDR3 is TGCGCCAGCTATTACGGGACACCCAACTATGGCTACACCTTC. It translates to CASYYGTPNYGYTF.

The chain joins TRBV2 to TRBJ2-3, with 15 bases identical to TRBD2. The CDR3 covers 16 residues. Germline lookup yields CDR1 SNHLY and CDR2 FYNNEI. J gave up 5 bases and V 6 bases, and 6 bases lay outside the gene matches. This CDR3 reads CASSGGLAGGQDTQYF. In nucleotides, the CDR3 is TGTGCCAGCAGCGGTGGACTAGCGGGGGGGCAAGATACGCAGTATTTT.

V gene TRBV7-3 combines with J gene TRBJ1-2; 10 nucleotides align to TRBD1. Germline values: CDR1 SGHTA, CDR2 FQGTGA. The CDR3 loop spans 13 amino acids. The ends lost 4 bases at V and 7 bases at J; junction bases unmatched: 3. CDR3 residues: CASSSTGGSGYTF. The DNA for the CDR3 is TGTGCCAGCAGCTCGACAGGGGGCAGTGGCTACACCTTC.

This sequence joins TRBV12-3 or TRBV12-4 and TRBJ1-1; 8 bases are shared with TRBD1. The CDR3 contains 10 residues. J gave up 14 bases and V 2 bases, and 1 base lay outside the gene matches. Here the CDR3 DNA reads TGTGCCAGCAGTTTACAGGGGGCATTCTTT. Translated: CASSLQGAFF.

The CDR3 reads CASSPDRELVEAFF. CDR3 in DNA: TGCGCCAGCAGCCCCGACAGGGAACTTGTAGAAGCTTTCTTT. The V gene is TRBV5-1, the J gene TRBJ1-1; 7 bases are shared with TRBD1. CDR1 and CDR2 from the germline V gene are SGHRS and YFSETQ. With V trimmed by 4 bases and J by 8 bases, 11 bases remained unmatched. The CDR3 runs 14 residues.

This chain links TRBV7-9 with TRBJ2-7, with no clear D. The V gene's germline CDR1 is SEHNR and CDR2 FQNEAQ (reference sequence). Deletions cut 1 base from V and 4 bases from J, with 8 bases between. The CDR3 covers 13 residues. The chain's CDR3 is CASSLEYQYEQYF. The CDR3 DNA reads as TGTGCCAGCAGCTTAGAGTACCAGTACGAGCAGTACTTC.

The chain combines TRBV28 with TRBJ2-1; 7 nucleotides align to TRBD1. This CDR3 contains 13 residues. V shed 9 bases and J 0 bases; nucleotides not matched to a gene: 2. CDR1 is MDHEN and CDR2 is SYDVKM in the germline V gene. CDR3: CASKGASYNEQFF. The CDR3 nucleotides are TGTGCCAGTAAGGGGGCCTCCTACAATGAGCAGTTCTTC. The full variable domain, in which reference TRBV28 and TRBJ2-1 provide the parts outside the CDR3, is DVKVTQSSRYLVKRTGEKVFLECVQDMDHENMFWYRQDPGLGLRLIYFSYDVKMKEKGDIPEGYSVSREKKERFSLILESASTNQTSMYLCASKGASYNEQFFGPGTRLTVL.

The V and J genes are TRBV30 and TRBJ2-7, with D possibly TRBD1 on 6 matching bases. The CDR3 sequence is 15 residues long. Germline V gene lookup returns CDR1 GTSNPN and CDR2 SVGIG (reference sequence). Trimming left V 3 bases short and J 3 bases short, with 18 bases between. CDR3 nucleotide sequence: TGTGCCTGGAGAACAGGGCTGGGGGCCTTCTACGAGCAGTACTTC. Translated: CAWRTGLGAFYEQYF.

V is TRBV9 and J is TRBJ2-7, with TRBD2 identical over 8 bases. The germline CDR1 and CDR2 sequences are SGDLS and YYNGEE. This CDR3 has 14 residues. The junction had 5 bases not matched to a gene; V was cut back by 0 bases and J by 6 bases. For the CDR3, the DNA is TGTGCCAGCAGCGTAGCGGCGGGGGGAGGCGAGCAGTACTTC. Its protein is CASSVAAGGGEQYF.

The count of this clone is one. The chain couples TRBV5-1 to TRBJ2-3; 11 bases fit TRBD2. V was clipped by 0 bases and J by 3 bases; unmatched bases: 3. Germline V gives CDR1 SGHRS, CDR2 YFSETQ. This CDR3 has 16 residues. CDR3 protein: CASSLVLAGGTDTQYF. The CDR3 DNA sequence: TGCGCCAGCAGCTTGGTGCTAGCGGGAGGTACAGATACGCAGTATTTT.